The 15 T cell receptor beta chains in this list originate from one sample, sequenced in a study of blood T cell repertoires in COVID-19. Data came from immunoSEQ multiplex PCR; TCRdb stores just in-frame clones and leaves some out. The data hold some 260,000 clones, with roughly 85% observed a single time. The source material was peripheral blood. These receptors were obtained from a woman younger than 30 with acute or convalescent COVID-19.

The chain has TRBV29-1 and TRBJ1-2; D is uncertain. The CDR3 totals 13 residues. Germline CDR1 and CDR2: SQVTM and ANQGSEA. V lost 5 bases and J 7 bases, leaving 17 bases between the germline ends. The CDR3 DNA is TGCAGCGTTCACCAAGGATGGAGCGGTGGCTACACCTTC. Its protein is CSVHQGWSGGYTF.

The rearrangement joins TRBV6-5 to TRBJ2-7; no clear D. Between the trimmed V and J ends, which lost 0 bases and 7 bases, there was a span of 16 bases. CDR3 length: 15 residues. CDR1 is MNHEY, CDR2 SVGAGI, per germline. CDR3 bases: TGTGCCAGCAGTTACTCGTCTCTCACTCCTATTGAGCAGTACTTC. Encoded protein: CASSYSSLTPIEQYF.

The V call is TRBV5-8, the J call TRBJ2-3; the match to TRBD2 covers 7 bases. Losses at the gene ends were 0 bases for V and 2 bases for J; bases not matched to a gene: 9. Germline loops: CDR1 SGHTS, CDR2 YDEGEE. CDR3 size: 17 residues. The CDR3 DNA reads TGTGCCAGCAGCTTGGTGCTCGCGGGAGCCCCCACAGATACGCAGTATTTT. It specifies CASSLVLAGAPTDTQYF.

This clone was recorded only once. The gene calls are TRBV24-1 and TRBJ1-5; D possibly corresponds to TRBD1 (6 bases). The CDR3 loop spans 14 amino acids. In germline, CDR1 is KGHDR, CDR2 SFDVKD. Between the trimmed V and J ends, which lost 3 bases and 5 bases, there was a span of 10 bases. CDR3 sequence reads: CATSDRPGDQPQHF. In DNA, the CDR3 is TGTGCCACCAGTGATCGACCAGGGGATCAGCCCCAGCATTTT.

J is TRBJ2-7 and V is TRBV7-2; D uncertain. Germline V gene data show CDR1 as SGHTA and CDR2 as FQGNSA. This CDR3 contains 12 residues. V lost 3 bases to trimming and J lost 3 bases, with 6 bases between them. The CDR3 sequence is CASSFDNYEQYF. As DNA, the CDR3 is TGTGCCAGCAGCTTCGACAACTACGAGCAGTACTTC.

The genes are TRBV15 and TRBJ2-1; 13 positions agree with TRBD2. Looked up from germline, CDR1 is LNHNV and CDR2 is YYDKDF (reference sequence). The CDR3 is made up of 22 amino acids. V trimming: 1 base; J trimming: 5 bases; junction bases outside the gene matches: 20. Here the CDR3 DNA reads TGTGCCACCAGCAGAGGTTTGTACCGGACTAGCGGGAGAGGCAATTTGCACAATGAGCAGTTCTTC. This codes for CATSRGLYRTSGRGNLHNEQFF.

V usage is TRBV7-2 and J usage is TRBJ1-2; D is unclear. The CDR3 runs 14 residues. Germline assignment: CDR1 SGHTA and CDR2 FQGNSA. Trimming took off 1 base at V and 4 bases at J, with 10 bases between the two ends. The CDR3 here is CASSLVFEGYGYTF. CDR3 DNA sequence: TGTGCCAGCAGCTTAGTATTCGAGGGCTATGGCTACACCTTC.

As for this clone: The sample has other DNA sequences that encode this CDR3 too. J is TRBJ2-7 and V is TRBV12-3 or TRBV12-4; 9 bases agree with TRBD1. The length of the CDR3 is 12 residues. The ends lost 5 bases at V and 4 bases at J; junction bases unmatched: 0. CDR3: CASSGTGYEQYF. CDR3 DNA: TGTGCCAGCAGTGGGACAGGGTACGAGCAGTACTTC.

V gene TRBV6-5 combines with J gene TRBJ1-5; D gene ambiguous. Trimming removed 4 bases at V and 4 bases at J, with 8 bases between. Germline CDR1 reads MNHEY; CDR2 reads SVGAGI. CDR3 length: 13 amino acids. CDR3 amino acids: CASSWALNQPQHF. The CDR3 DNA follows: TGTGCCAGCAGTTGGGCGCTAAATCAGCCCCAGCATTTT.

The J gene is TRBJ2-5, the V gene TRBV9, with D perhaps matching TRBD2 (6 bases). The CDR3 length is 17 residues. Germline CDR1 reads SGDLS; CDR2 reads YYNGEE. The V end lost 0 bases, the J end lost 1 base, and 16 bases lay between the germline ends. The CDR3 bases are TGTGCCAGCAGCGTAGCGGCGGGGATGGGGTTCCAAGAGACCCAGTACTTC. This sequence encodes CASSVAAGMGFQETQYF.

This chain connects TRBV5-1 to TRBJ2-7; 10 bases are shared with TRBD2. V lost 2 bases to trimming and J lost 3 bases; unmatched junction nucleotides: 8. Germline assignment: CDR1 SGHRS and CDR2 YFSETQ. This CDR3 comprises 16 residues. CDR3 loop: CASSLSSGRFNYEQYF. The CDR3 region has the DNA TGCGCCAGCAGCTTATCTAGCGGGAGATTTAACTACGAGCAGTACTTC. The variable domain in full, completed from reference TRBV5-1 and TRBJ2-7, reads KAGVTQTPRYLIKTRGQQVTLSCSPISGHRSVSWYQQTPGQGLQFLFEYFSETQRNKGNFPGRFSGRQFSNSRSEMNVSTLELGDSALYLCASSLSSGRFNYEQYFGPGTRLTVT.

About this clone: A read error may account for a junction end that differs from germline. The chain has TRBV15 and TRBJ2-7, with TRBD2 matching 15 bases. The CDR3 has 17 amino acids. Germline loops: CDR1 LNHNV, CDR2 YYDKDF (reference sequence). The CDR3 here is CATTRAPGLAGGKEQYF. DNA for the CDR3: TGTGCCACCACCAGAGCCCCCGGACTAGCGGGAGGGAAGGAGCAGTACTTC.

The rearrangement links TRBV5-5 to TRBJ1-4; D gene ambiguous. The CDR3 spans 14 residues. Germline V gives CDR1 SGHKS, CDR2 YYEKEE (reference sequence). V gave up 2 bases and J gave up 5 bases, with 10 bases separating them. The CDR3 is CASSFLTENEKLFF. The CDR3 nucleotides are TGTGCCAGCAGCTTTTTAACAGAGAATGAAAAACTGTTTTTT.

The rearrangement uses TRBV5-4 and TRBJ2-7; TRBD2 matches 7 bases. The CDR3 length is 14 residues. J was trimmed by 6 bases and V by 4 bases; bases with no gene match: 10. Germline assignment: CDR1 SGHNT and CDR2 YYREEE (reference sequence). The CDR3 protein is CASSLRGLSREQYF. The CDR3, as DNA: TGTGCCAGCAGCCTTAGGGGACTATCCCGCGAGCAGTACTTC.

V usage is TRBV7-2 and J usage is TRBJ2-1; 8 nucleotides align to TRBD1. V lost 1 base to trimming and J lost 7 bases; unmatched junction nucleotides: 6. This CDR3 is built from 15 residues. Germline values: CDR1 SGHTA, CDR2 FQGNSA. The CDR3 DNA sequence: TGTGCCAGCAGCTTAGGGTCCAGGGGGCGAAATGAGCAGTTCTTC. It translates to CASSLGSRGRNEQFF.